These T cell receptor beta chains were read from a single sample in a study of early stage breast cancer tumors. The data were produced by immunoSEQ multiplex PCR, yet TCRdb's version contains in-frame clones alone and is incomplete. The sample holds 8,500 to 10,000 clones, 60% to 80% seen once. Sequences were obtained from normal breast tissue next to the tumor. These receptors were collected from a person in their 60s with breast cancer. Each CDR3 is given with its conserved first and last residue. A D gene is named only where the DNA matches it firmly. Size is stated for part of the rows, as once, few or many counts, or as a class when the clone is expanded.

D gene	J gene	V gene	clone size	CDR3 DNA	CDR3 protein
TRBD2	TRBJ2-1	TRBV5-1	few	TGCGCCAGCAGCTTGGGCGCGGGACTAGCGGGAGGTAATGAGCAGTTCTTC	CASSLGAGLAGGNEQFF
-	TRBJ2-2	TRBV7-2	-	TGTGCCAGCAGCTTATATAGCGGGAACACCGGGGAGCTGTTTTTT	CASSLYSGNTGELFF
-	TRBJ2-5	TRBV12-5	few	TGTGCTAGTGGACAGGGTCCGAAGACCCAGTACTTC	CASGQGPKTQYF
-	TRBJ2-5	TRBV10-3	-	TGTGCCATCACGGTCCCGGGGACCCAGTACTTC	CAITVPGTQYF
-	TRBJ2-7	TRBV7-9	-	TGTGCCAGCAGCTCGGCCCACAGCTACGAGCAGTACTTC	CASSSAHSYEQYF
TRBD1	TRBJ2-7	TRBV28	-	TGTGCCAGCCTCGGGGTCCCTCTGGACAGGGAGCAGTACTTC	CASLGVPLDREQYF
-	TRBJ1-2	TRBV18	once	TGTGCCAGCTCACCAGAGGGCTCTAACTATGGCTACACCTTC	CASSPEGSNYGYTF
-	TRBJ2-7	TRBV7-8	-	TGTGCCAGCACCAAGACAGAGCACTACGAGCAGTACTTC	CASTKTEHYEQYF
TRBD1	TRBJ2-3	TRBV5-4	-	TGTGCCAGCAGCTTACAGGGGGCAACAGATACGCAGTATTTT	CASSLQGATDTQYF
TRBD1	TRBJ1-1	TRBV4-3	few	TGCGCCAGCAGCCCAGGATCAGGGGGCCTCACTGAAGCTTTCTTT	CASSPGSGGLTEAFF
-	TRBJ2-5	TRBV9	once	TGTGCCAGCAGCGTAGACTCTAGAGACCAAGAGACCCAGTACTTC	CASSVDSRDQETQYF
-	TRBJ2-7	TRBV7-6	-	TGTGCCAGCAGCTTAAATCAGGTCGGCTACGAGCAGTACTTC	CASSLNQVGYEQYF
-	TRBJ1-5	TRBV28	-	TGTGCCAGCAGTTTAGTGGAAGGGGTAACGAATCAGCCCCAGCATTTT	CASSLVEGVTNQPQHF
-	TRBJ2-2	TRBV18	-	TGTGCCAGCTCACCGGGGTACCGGGGCACCGGGGAGCTGTTTTTT	CASSPGYRGTGELFF
-	TRBJ2-1	TRBV2	-	TGTGCCAGCAGTGAACAACCCCCGGAGTACAATGAGCAGTTCTTC	CASSEQPPEYNEQFF
-	TRBJ2-5	TRBV11-3	-	TGTGCCAGCAGCACGACGACTTTCGAGACTAGTGAGACCCAGTACTTC	CASSTTTFETSETQYF
-	TRBJ2-1	TRBV7-9	-	TGTGCCAGCAGCTTAGCCCTAGGCGGGACGGAAAAGTTCTTC	CASSLALGGTEKFF
-	TRBJ1-1	TRBV30	-	TGTGCCTGGTCCCGCGGGATGACTGAAGCTTTCTTT	CAWSRGMTEAFF
TRBD1	TRBJ2-3	TRBV5-1	-	TGCGCCAGCAGCTCGGGACAGGGGGGGACAGATACGCAGTATTTT	CASSSGQGGTDTQYF
TRBD1	TRBJ2-7	TRBV2	-	TGTGCCAGCAAAGACAGGGTATACGAGCAGTACTTC	CASKDRVYEQYF
-	TRBJ2-1	TRBV19	once	TGTGCCAGTACCCCTATAAGGGGCGATGAGCAGTTCTTC	CASTPIRGDEQFF
-	TRBJ1-5	TRBV19	few	TGTGCCAGTAGTAGGGAGGGGAACCAGCCCCAGCATTTT	CASSREGNQPQHF
-	TRBJ2-2	TRBV21-1	few	TGTGCCAGCAGCAAAATGGGAAGGACAGGGAGAAACGGGGAGCTGTTTTTT	CASSKMGRTGRNGELFF
-	TRBJ2-5	TRBV4-2	-	TGTGCCAGCAGCCAAGATTCGCTCGGGGGAGGCCAAGAGACCCAGTACTTC	CASSQDSLGGGQETQYF
TRBD1	TRBJ2-5	TRBV18	-	TGTGCCAGCTCACCAGGGGGACAGGGACAAGAGACCCAGTACTTC	CASSPGGQGQETQYF
TRBD2	TRBJ2-1	TRBV27	-	TGTGCCAGCACTCCCCCGGGCAGCGGGAGAGGGGGCTACAATGAGCAGTTCTTC	CASTPPGSGRGGYNEQFF
TRBD2	TRBJ2-1	TRBV28	-	TGTGCCAGCAGTTTAAGAGGACTAGTAAAGAATGAGCAGTTCTTC	CASSLRGLVKNEQFF
TRBD2	TRBJ2-3	TRBV7-8	once	TGTGCCAGCAGCTTAGCGTCTCTCCTAGCGGAGTCGTTAGATACGCAGTATTTT	CASSLASLLAESLDTQYF
TRBD2	TRBJ2-7	TRBV27	-	TGTGCCAGCAGTGATTCTAGCGGGAGGCCCCACGAGCAGTACTTC	CASSDSSGRPHEQYF
-	TRBJ1-2	TRBV7-6	few	TGTGCCAGCAGCCAAACGGCGGGGCGGAATGATCCGACCTCCCTGGGCTACACCTTC	CASSQTAGRNDPTSLGYTF
TRBD1	TRBJ2-5	TRBV7-2	-	TGTGCCAGCAGCGCCGGGACAGTAGGGTGGTCGATGGTGGAGACCCAGTACTTC	CASSAGTVGWSMVETQYF
TRBD1	TRBJ2-7	TRBV6-5	-	TGTGCCAGCAGAGGGACAGGGTCCTACGAGCAGTACTTC	CASRGTGSYEQYF
-	TRBJ2-3	TRBV15	few	TGTGCCGCCTGGTCAGCGAGCACAGATACGCAGTATTTT	CAAWSASTDTQYF
-	TRBJ1-1	TRBV7-8	-	TGTGCCAGCAGCTTACACTGGACAGCACTTAGCGCTTTCTTT	CASSLHWTALSAFF
-	TRBJ1-3	TRBV5-1	-	TGCGCCAGCAGCCGACAGGAGGTTGGACCTGGAAACACCATATATTTT	CASSRQEVGPGNTIYF
TRBD2	TRBJ2-7	TRBV9	few	TGTGCCAGCAGCGAACTAGCGGCAGCCTACGAGCAGTACTTC	CASSELAAAYEQYF
-	TRBJ1-1	TRBV9	-	TGTGCCAGCAGCGTCGGTAAAGACACTGAAGCTTTCTTT	CASSVGKDTEAFF
-	TRBJ2-5	TRBV9	-	TGTGCCAGCAGCCCCTCGGACGGGGGATACCAAGAGACCCAGTACTTC	CASSPSDGGYQETQYF
TRBD2	TRBJ2-7	TRBV7-9	-	TGTGCCAGCAGCCCACTGGGACTAGCGGGAGGCAGCTCCTACGAGCAGTACTTC	CASSPLGLAGGSSYEQYF
-	TRBJ1-1	TRBV29-1	-	TGCAGCGCCTCCGACAGTAGCGGAGCTTTCTTT	CSASDSSGAFF
TRBD1	TRBJ2-3	TRBV7-3	-	TGTGCCAGCAGCCTGATGACAGGGTTGGTCGATACGCAGTATTTT	CASSLMTGLVDTQYF
TRBD1	TRBJ1-2	TRBV6-6	-	TGTGCCAGCAGCCAAGACAGGGGGGGCTATGGCTACACCTTC	CASSQDRGGYGYTF
TRBD2	TRBJ2-5	TRBV7-9	once	TGTGCCAGCAGGTCAGCGGGAGAGGGGACCCAGTACTTC	CASRSAGEGTQYF
TRBD2	TRBJ2-3	TRBV7-9	-	TGTGCCAGCAGCCCTAGTGGGGGACTAGCTACAGATACGCAGTATTTT	CASSPSGGLATDTQYF
-	TRBJ2-3	TRBV7-7	-	TGTGCCAGCAGCTTAAGACAGGCGGGGGCCCCAGATACGCAGTATTTT	CASSLRQAGAPDTQYF
-	TRBJ2-1	TRBV6-5	-	TGTGCCAGCAGTTACTACTCCCCTCCAGCGAACAATGAGCAGTTCTTC	CASSYYSPPANNEQFF
TRBD2	TRBJ2-7	TRBV28	few	TGTGCCAGCAGTTTAACCCCCGGGCGGACTAGCGGAGTTACCTACGAGCAGTACTTC	CASSLTPGRTSGVTYEQYF
TRBD1	TRBJ2-5	TRBV4-3	once	TGCGCCAGCAGCCGTGTGACAGGGGCGCAGGAGACCCAGTACTTC	CASSRVTGAQETQYF
TRBD1	TRBJ2-6	TRBV18	-	TGTGCCAGCTCGCCGACCGGGACAGTTAACTCTGGGGCCAACGTCCTGACTTTC	CASSPTGTVNSGANVLTF
TRBD1	TRBJ2-5	TRBV28	-	TGTGCCAGCAGTTCCGGGACAGTAAAAGAGACCCAGTACTTC	CASSSGTVKETQYF